The 24 T cell receptor beta chains given below trace back to one sample, sequenced in a study of control samples from healthy donors and cancer patients. Generated by immunoSEQ multiplex PCR, the TCRdb table keeps only in-frame clones and is missing some. The sample includes over 80,000 clones, roughly 82% of them seen just once. Sequencing used blood. These receptors all come from a man in his sixties in good health.

This chain uses TRBV5-1 with TRBJ2-7; 8 bases are a match to TRBD1. CDR1 and CDR2 (germline): SGHRS, YFSETQ. This CDR3 is 13 amino acids long. J lost 5 bases, V lost 3 bases, and 4 bases had no gene match. Here the CDR3 DNA reads TGCGCCAGCAGCTCGGGACAGGTCGACGAGCAGTACTTC. Protein: CASSSGQVDEQYF.

V is TRBV19 and J is TRBJ2-1; no clear D. With 3 bases removed from V and 5 bases from J, the gap between germline ends came to 8 bases. The CDR3 contains 13 residues. Germline V lookup: CDR1 LNHDA, CDR2 SQIVND (reference sequence). The CDR3 region has the DNA TGTGCCAGTAGTATGATAGCAGACAATGAGCAGTTCTTC. Residues: CASSMIADNEQFF. The variable domain in full, with the rest retrieved from reference TRBV19 and TRBJ2-1, is DGGITQSPKYLFRKEGQNVTLSCEQNLNHDAMYWYRQDPGQGLRLIYYSQIVNDFQKGDIAEGYSVSREKKESFPLTVTSAQKNPTAFYLCASSMIADNEQFFGPGTRLTVL.

The chain recombines TRBV30 with TRBJ1-6; D ambiguous. CDR1 and CDR2 from the germline V gene are GTSNPN and SVGIG (reference sequence). There are 15 residues in the CDR3. Between the trimmed V and J ends, which lost 4 bases and 6 bases, there was a span of 16 bases. CDR3 sequence reads: CAWIDRSLGNSPLHF. CDR3 bases: TGTGCCTGGATTGACCGGAGCCTCGGTAATTCACCCCTCCACTTT.

The chain links TRBV21-1 to TRBJ2-3; TRBD2, as called in the table, went unchecked against the DNA. TRBV21-1 is given as a pseudogene. This CDR3 spans 22 amino acids. The CDR3 here is CASSKGRASGGLGEGRTDTQYF. DNA for the CDR3: TGTGCCAGCAGCAAAGGTAGGGCTAGCGGGGGCCTCGGAGAGGGGCGCACAGATACGCAGTATTTT.

The chain combines TRBV27 with TRBJ1-5; tentatively, D is TRBD1 (5 bases). Trimming pared 2 bases from V and 2 bases from J, leaving 10 bases between. This CDR3 spans 15 amino acids. In germline, CDR1 is MNHEY, CDR2 SMNVEV (reference sequence). CDR3 region: CASSLGREGNQPQHF. CDR3 coding DNA: TGTGCCAGCAGTTTAGGCAGGGAGGGCAATCAGCCCCAGCATTTT.

V and J are TRBV30 and TRBJ2-1, with D hard to call. CDR3 length equals 14 residues. The germline V gene has CDR1 GTSNPN and CDR2 SVGIG (reference sequence). The V end lost 3 bases, the J end lost 0 bases, and 9 bases lay between the germline ends. This CDR3 reads CAWSPLGSYNEQFF. The CDR3 bases are TGTGCCTGGAGCCCCCTAGGCTCCTACAATGAGCAGTTCTTC.

This chain joins TRBV10-3 and TRBJ2-3, with 10 bases lining up with TRBD2. From germline, CDR1 is ENHRY and CDR2 SYGVKD. V lost 2 bases, J lost 8 bases, and 13 bases stayed unmatched. The CDR3 loop spans 17 amino acids. The CDR3: CAISEPPRLAGAPTQYF. Written as DNA, the CDR3 is TGTGCCATCAGTGAGCCGCCGAGGCTAGCGGGAGCCCCTACGCAGTATTTT.

This chain links TRBV12-5 with TRBJ1-1; 9 positions agree with TRBD1. This CDR3 comprises 19 residues. The germline V gene has CDR1 LGHNT and CDR2 FRNRAP. The trim removed 0 bases at V and 0 bases at J, leaving 11 bases unmatched. The CDR3 here is CASGLVVRSTGGLNTEAFF. CDR3 nucleotides: TGTGCTAGTGGTTTGGTAGTAAGATCGACAGGGGGGTTGAACACTGAAGCTTTCTTT.

J is TRBJ1-3 and V is TRBV4-1; 7 nucleotides agree with TRBD1. This CDR3 is 16 amino acids long. Trimming cost V 5 bases and J 0 bases; bases outside gene matches: 7. Germline V lookup: CDR1 MGHRA, CDR2 YSYEKL. CDR3 sequence (DNA): TGCGCCAGCAGCAAAGGACAGGCCGACTCTGGAAACACCATATATTTT. Translation: CASSKGQADSGNTIYF.

The rearrangement uses TRBV5-1 and TRBJ2-7, with a weak D call TRBD1 (6 bases). Germline V gives CDR1 SGHRS, CDR2 YFSETQ. The length of the CDR3 is 15 residues. V lost 0 bases and J lost 3, with 13 bases in between. In DNA, the CDR3 is TGCGCCAGCAGCTTGGAACCGGACAGCTTCTACGAGCAGTACTTC. This encodes CASSLEPDSFYEQYF.

The V call is TRBV4-2, the J call TRBJ2-7, with no clear D. Germline lookup yields CDR1 LGHNA and CDR2 YNFKEQ. The CDR3 consists of 15 residues. The V end lost 0 bases, the J end lost 5 bases, and 14 bases lay between the germline ends. In nucleotides, the CDR3 is TGTGCCAGCAGCCAAGACCGGGCCCCGTTCGACGAGCAGTACTTC. This encodes CASSQDRAPFDEQYF.

In this sample, this clone turned up a few times. CDR3: CASTDSGGALEKLFF. CDR3 nucleotides: TGTGCCAGCACCGACTCGGGGGGCGCACTTGAAAAACTGTTTTTT. The gene calls are TRBV6-5 and TRBJ1-4; perhaps TRBD1 as D (6 bases). Germline CDR1 MNHEY, CDR2 SVGAGI. V dropped 7 bases and J dropped 7 bases, with 19 bases sitting between them. The CDR3 length is 15 residues.

V gene TRBV9 combines with J gene TRBJ2-2; D ambiguous. Germline CDR1 is SGDLS and CDR2 is YYNGEE. V lost 5 bases and J lost 3, with 5 bases in between. CDR3 size: 12 residues. In DNA, the CDR3 is TGTGCCAGCAGTGGAGACACCGGGGAGCTGTTTTTT. Translation gives CASSGDTGELFF.

The chain joins TRBV15 to TRBJ1-2, with 9 bases aligning to TRBD1. The germline V gene has CDR1 LNHNV and CDR2 YYDKDF (reference sequence). With V trimmed by 5 bases and J by 4 bases, 5 bases remained unmatched. The CDR3 is 14 residues long. As DNA, the CDR3 is TGTGCCACCAGCGCTCCGGGACAGGGCTATGGCTACACCTTC. It is translated as CATSAPGQGYGYTF. Combining the CDR3 with reference TRBV15 and TRBJ1-2 gives the whole variable domain DAMVIQNPRYQVTQFGKPVTLSCSQTLNHNVMYWYQQKSSQAPKLLFHYYDKDFNNEADTPDNFQSRRPNTSFCFLDIRSPGLGDTAMYLCATSAPGQGYGYTFGSGTRLTVV.

The genes are TRBV6-4 and TRBJ1-2, with D maybe TRBD1 (6 bases). Looked up from germline, CDR1 is MRHNA and CDR2 is SNTAGT. The CDR3 contains 18 residues. The ends were cut back, 0 bases at V and 8 bases at J, with 25 bases in the middle. This CDR3 reads CASSDSSPTGQGLRGYTF. The CDR3, as DNA: TGTGCCAGCAGTGACTCATCCCCCACCGGCCAGGGGCTACGCGGCTACACCTTC.

In its sample, this clone was seen a few times. The chain carries TRBV6-5 and TRBJ2-7, with D unresolved. The CDR3 sequence is 14 residues long. V was pared by 2 bases and J by 1 base, with 9 bases between. CDR1 is MNHEY, CDR2 SVGAGI, per germline. CDR3 bases: TGTGCCAGCAGTTACGGACCGCGTTCCTACGAGCAGTACTTC. This encodes CASSYGPRSYEQYF.

This clone was counted between two and nine times. The chain couples TRBV7-2 to TRBJ2-7, with D maybe TRBD2 (5 bases). The CDR3 is 14 amino acids. V was clipped by 5 bases and J by 9 bases, with 20 bases between them. CDR1 is SGHTA and CDR2 is FQGNSA in the germline V gene. This CDR3 reads CASSGLAGGLGQYF. CDR3 DNA: TGTGCCAGCAGCGGTCTGGCGGGCGGCCTTGGGCAGTACTTC.

The chain couples TRBV7-2 to TRBJ2-5; D unresolved. This CDR3 contains 14 residues. Trimming removed 3 bases from V and 0 bases from J, with 8 bases in between. Germline V gene data show CDR1 as SGHTA and CDR2 as FQGNSA. CDR3 sequence: CASSFRRDQETQYF. The CDR3 nucleotides read TGTGCCAGCAGCTTTCGTCGGGACCAAGAGACCCAGTACTTC.

The chain uses TRBV19 and TRBJ1-2; D is unclear. Germline values: CDR1 LNHDA, CDR2 SQIVND (reference sequence). The V end lost 0 bases, the J end lost 4 bases, and 12 bases lay between the germline ends. The CDR3 is made up of 15 amino acids. CDR3 region: CASSIDLGQPYGYTF. DNA for the CDR3: TGTGCCAGTAGTATAGATTTGGGCCAGCCCTATGGCTACACCTTC.

This chain uses TRBV19 with TRBJ2-1; D tentatively reads TRBD1 or TRBD2 (5 bases each). In germline, CDR1 is LNHDA, CDR2 SQIVND (reference sequence). This CDR3 comprises 13 residues. V dropped 9 bases and J dropped 9 bases, with 18 bases sitting between them. DNA of the CDR3: TGTGCCAGGCCCCCGCGAGGGGCAGGTGAGCAGTTCTTC. Its protein is CARPPRGAGEQFF.

The chain carries TRBV5-1 and TRBJ1-3; 7 nucleotides agree with TRBD1. Germline V CDR1 and CDR2: SGHRS, YFSETQ. Losses at the gene ends were 4 bases for V and 1 base for J; bases not matched to a gene: 11. CDR3 size: 17 residues. CDR3 amino acids: CASSPRADRASGNTIYF. In nucleotides, the CDR3 is TGCGCCAGCAGCCCCCGCGCCGACAGGGCGTCTGGAAACACCATATATTTT. Full variable domain (outside the CDR3, taken from reference TRBV5-1 and TRBJ1-3): KAGVTQTPRYLIKTRGQQVTLSCSPISGHRSVSWYQQTPGQGLQFLFEYFSETQRNKGNFPGRFSGRQFSNSRSEMNVSTLELGDSALYLCASSPRADRASGNTIYFGEGSWLTVV.

The chain has TRBV3-1 (or the pseudogene TRBV3-2) and TRBJ1-5; 10 nucleotides align to TRBD1. Germline V gene data show CDR1 as LGHDT and CDR2 as YNNKEL (reference sequence). This CDR3 spans 15 amino acids. J was trimmed by 2 bases and V by 4 bases; bases with no gene match: 2. CDR3: CASSLGQGGNQPQHF. The CDR3 DNA reads TGTGCCAGCAGCCTCGGACAGGGGGGCAATCAGCCCCAGCATTTT.

The chain employs TRBV24-1 and TRBJ2-3, with TRBD2 identical over 8 bases. Germline V CDR1 and CDR2: KGHDR, SFDVKD. This CDR3 is 17 amino acids long. V lost 4 bases to trimming and J lost 0 bases; unmatched junction nucleotides: 8. The CDR3 nucleotides read TGTGCCACCAGTGAGTTTCCTCGACTAGCGAGCACAGATACGCAGTATTTT. This translates into CATSEFPRLASTDTQYF.

The gene calls are TRBV21-1 and TRBJ1-5. TRBV21-1 is described as a pseudogene. The CDR3 covers 15 residues. This CDR3 reads CASSKDDYYPTPQHF. The CDR3, as DNA: TGTGCCAGCAGCAAAGATGACTATTACCCCACTCCCCAGCATTTT.